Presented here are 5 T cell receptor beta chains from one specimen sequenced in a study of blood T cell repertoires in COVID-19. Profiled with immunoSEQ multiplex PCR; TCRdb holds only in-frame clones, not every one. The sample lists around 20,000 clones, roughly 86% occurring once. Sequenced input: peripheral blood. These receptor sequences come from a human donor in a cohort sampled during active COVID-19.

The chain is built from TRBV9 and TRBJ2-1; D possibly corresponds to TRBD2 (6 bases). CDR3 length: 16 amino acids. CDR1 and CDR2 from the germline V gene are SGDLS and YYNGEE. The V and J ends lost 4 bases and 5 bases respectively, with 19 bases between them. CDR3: CASSPGRLARDNEQFF. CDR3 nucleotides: TGTGCCAGCAGCCCCGGCAGGCTAGCGAGGGACAATGAGCAGTTCTTC.

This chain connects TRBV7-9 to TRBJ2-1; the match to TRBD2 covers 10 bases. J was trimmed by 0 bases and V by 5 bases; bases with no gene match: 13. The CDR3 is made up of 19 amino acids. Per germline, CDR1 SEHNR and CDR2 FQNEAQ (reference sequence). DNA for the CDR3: TGTGCCAGCAGCCCCGGACTAGCGGCTCAAACCAGCTCCTACAATGAGCAGTTCTTC. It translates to CASSPGLAAQTSSYNEQFF.

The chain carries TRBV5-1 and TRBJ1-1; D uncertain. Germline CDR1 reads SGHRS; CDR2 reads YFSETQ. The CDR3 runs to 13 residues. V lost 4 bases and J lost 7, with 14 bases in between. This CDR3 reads CASSRGGKNEAFF. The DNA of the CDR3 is TGCGCCAGCAGCCGCGGAGGTAAGAATGAAGCTTTCTTT. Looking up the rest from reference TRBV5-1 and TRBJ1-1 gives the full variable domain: KAGVTQTPRYLIKTRGQQVTLSCSPISGHRSVSWYQQTPGQGLQFLFEYFSETQRNKGNFPGRFSGRQFSNSRSEMNVSTLELGDSALYLCASSRGGKNEAFFGQGTRLTVV.

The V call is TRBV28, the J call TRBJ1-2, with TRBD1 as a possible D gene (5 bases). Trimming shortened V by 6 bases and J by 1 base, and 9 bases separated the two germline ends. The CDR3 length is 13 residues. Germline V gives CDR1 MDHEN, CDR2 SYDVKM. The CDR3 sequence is CASREGLNYGYTF. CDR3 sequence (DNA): TGTGCCAGCAGGGAGGGACTTAACTATGGCTACACCTTC.

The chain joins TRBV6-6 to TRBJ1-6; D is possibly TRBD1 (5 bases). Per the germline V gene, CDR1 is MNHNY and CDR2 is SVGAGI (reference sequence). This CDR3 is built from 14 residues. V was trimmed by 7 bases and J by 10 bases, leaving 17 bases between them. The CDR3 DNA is TGTGCCAGCACCCCGGTGGGGGGGGACTCACCCCTCCACTTT. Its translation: CASTPVGGDSPLHF.